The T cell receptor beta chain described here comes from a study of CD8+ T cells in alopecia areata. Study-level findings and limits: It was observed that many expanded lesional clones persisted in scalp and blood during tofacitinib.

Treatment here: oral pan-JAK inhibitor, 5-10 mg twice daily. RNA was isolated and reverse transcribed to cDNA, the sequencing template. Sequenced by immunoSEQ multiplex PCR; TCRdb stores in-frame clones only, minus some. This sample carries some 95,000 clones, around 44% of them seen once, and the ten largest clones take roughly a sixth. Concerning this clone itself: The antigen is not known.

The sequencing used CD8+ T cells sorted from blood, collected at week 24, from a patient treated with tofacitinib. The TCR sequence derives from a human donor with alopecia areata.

The CDR3 loop is CASSSEGLDEQYF. In DNA, the CDR3 is TGTGCCAGCAGCTCGGAGGGCCTCGACGAGCAGTACTTC. The gene calls are TRBV7-9 and TRBJ2-7, with D maybe TRBD2 (6 bases). CDR3 length equals 13 residues. V gave up 4 bases and J gave up 5 bases, with 12 bases separating them. Looked up from germline, CDR1 is SEHNR and CDR2 is FQNEAQ (reference sequence).